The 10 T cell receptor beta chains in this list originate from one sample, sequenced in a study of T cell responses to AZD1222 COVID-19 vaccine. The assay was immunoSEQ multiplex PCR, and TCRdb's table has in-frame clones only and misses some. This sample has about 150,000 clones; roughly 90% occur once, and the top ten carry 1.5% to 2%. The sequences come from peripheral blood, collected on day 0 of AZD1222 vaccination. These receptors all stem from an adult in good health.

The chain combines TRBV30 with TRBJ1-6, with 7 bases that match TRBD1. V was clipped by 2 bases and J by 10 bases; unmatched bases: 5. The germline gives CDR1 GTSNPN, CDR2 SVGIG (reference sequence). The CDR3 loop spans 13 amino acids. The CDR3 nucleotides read TGTGCCTGGAGTTCCCACAGGGGCTCACCCCTCCACTTT. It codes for CAWSSHRGSPLHF.

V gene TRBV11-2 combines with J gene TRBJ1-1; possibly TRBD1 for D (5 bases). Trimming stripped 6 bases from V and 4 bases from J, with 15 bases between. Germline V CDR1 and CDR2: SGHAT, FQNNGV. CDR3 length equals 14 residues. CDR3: CASRGVRGVTEAFF. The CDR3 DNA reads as TGTGCCAGCAGGGGGGTTCGGGGTGTCACTGAAGCTTTCTTT.

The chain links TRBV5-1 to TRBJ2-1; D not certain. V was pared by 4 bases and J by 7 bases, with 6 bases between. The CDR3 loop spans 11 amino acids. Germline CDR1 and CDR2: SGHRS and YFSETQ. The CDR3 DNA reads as TGCGCCAGCAGCGATAGTAATGAGCAGTTCTTC. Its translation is CASSDSNEQFF.

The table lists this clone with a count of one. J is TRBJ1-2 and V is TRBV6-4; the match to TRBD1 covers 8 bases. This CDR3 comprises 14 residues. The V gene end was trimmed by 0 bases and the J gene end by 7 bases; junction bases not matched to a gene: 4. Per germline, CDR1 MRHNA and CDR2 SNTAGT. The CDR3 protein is CASSDSYRGSGYTF. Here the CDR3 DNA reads TGTGCCAGCAGTGACTCGTACAGGGGGTCTGGCTACACCTTC.

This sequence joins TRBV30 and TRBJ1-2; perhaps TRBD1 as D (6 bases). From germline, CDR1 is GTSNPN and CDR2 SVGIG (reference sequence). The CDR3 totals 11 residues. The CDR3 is CAWDILGGYTF. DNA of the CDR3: TGTGCTTGGGACATTCTTGGGGGCTACACCTTC. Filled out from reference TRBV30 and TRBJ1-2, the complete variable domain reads SQTIHQWPATLVQPVGSPLSLECTVEGTSNPNLYWYRQAAGRGLQLLFYSVGIGQISSEVPQNLSASRPQDRQFILSSKKLLLSDSGFYLCAWDILGGYTFGSGTRLTVV.

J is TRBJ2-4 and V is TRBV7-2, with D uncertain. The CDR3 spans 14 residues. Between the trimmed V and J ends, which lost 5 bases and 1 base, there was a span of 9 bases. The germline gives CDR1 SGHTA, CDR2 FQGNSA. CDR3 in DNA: TGTGCCAGCAGCCCGGAATCGGCCAAAAACATTCAGTACTTC. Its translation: CASSPESAKNIQYF. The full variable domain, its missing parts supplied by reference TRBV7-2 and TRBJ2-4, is GAGVSQSPSNKVTEKGKDVELRCDPISGHTALYWYRQSLGQGLEFLIYFQGNSAPDKSGLPSDRFSAERTGGSVSTLTIQRTQQEDSAVYLCASSPESAKNIQYFGAGTRLSVL.

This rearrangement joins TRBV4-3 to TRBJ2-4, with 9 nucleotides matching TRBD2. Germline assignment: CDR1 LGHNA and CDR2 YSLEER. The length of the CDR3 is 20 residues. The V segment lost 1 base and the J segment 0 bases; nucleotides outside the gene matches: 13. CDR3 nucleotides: TGCGCCAGCAGCCAAGGGGGAGCGCCGACTAGCGGAGGAGCCAAAAACATTCAGTACTTC. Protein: CASSQGGAPTSGGAKNIQYF.

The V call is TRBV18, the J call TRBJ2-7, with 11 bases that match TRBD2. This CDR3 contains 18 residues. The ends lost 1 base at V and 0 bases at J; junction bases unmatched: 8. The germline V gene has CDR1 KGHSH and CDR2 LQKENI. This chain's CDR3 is CASSPLSSGRWGSYEQYF. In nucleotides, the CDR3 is TGTGCCAGCTCACCACTGTCTAGCGGGAGGTGGGGCTCCTACGAGCAGTACTTC.

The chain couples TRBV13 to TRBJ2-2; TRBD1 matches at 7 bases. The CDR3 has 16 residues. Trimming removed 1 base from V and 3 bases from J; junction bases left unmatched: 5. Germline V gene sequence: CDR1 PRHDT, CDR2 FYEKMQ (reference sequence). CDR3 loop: CASSLEGAADTGELFF. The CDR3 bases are TGTGCCAGCAGCTTAGAGGGGGCGGCTGACACCGGGGAGCTGTTTTTT.

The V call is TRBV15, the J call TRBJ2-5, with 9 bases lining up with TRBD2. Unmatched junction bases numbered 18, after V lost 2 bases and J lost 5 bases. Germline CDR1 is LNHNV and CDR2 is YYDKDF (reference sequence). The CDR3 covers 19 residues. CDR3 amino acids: CATSRSRSGGGATRETQYF. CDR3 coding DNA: TGTGCCACCAGCAGATCCCGTAGTGGCGGGGGGGCCACCCGGGAGACCCAGTACTTC.